This TCR beta chain was sequenced for a study of spatial heterogeneity in lung cancer. Overall study context: Alpha-chain sequences were consistently detected in smaller numbers than beta-chain sequences.

This clonotype is labeled as medium-sized (0.01 to 0.1%). Carried by each TCR cDNA molecule was a unique molecular identifier. A single record per CDR3 protein comes from TCRdb applying MiXCR to the 5' RACE reads. The sample shows 5,000 to 5,500 distinct CDR3 sequences, over 4% of them seen only once. This CDR3 has 15 residues. The germline V gene has CDR1 KGHSH and CDR2 LQKENI. Between the trimmed V and J ends, which lost 0 bases and 2 bases, there was a span of 10 bases. The time point was: sample taken at primary tumor resection. The donor population consisted of more than 55 patients with untreated, early-stage non-small cell lung cancer.

This chain connects TRBV18 to TRBJ1-1, with TRBD1 as a possible D gene (6 bases). The source was normal lung tissue next to the tumor, collected at surgery. The receptor's source is a female donor with early-stage non-small cell lung cancer. The CDR3 reads CASSPPTGTNTEAFF. The DNA of the CDR3 is TGTGCCAGCTCACCACCGACGGGGACAAACACTGAAGCTTTCTTT.